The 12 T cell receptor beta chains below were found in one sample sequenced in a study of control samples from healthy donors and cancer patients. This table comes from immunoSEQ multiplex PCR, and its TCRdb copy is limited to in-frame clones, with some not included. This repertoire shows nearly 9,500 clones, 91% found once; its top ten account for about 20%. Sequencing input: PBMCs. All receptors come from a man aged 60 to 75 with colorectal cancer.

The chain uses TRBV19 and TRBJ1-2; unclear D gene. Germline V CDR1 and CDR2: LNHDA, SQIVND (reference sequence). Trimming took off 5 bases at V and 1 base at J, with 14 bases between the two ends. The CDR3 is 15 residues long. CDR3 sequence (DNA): TGTGCCAGTAGTCCCCGGCGAGGGTATAACTATGGCTACACCTTC. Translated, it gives CASSPRRGYNYGYTF. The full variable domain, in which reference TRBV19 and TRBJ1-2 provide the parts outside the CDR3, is DGGITQSPKYLFRKEGQNVTLSCEQNLNHDAMYWYRQDPGQGLRLIYYSQIVNDFQKGDIAEGYSVSREKKESFPLTVTSAQKNPTAFYLCASSPRRGYNYGYTFGSGTRLTVV.

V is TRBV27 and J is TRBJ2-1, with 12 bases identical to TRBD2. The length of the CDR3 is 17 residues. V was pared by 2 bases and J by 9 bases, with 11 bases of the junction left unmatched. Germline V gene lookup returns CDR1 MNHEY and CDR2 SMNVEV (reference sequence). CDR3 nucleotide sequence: TGTGCCAGCAGTTTACCACCCCTAGCGGGGGGGCCAGGTGAGCAGTTCTTC. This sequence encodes CASSLPPLAGGPGEQFF.

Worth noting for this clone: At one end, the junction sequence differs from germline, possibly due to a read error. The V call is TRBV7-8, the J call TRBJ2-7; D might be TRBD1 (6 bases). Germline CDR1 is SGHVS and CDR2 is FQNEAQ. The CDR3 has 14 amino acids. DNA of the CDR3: TGTGCCGGCAGCTCGATTACAGGGTTATACGAGCAGTACTTC. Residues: CAGSSITGLYEQYF.

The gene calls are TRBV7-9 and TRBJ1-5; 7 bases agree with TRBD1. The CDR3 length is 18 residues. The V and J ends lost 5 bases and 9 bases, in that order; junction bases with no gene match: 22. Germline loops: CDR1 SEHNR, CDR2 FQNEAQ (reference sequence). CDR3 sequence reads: CASSTGAWTGRSTRPQHF. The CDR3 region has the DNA TGTGCCAGCAGCACAGGGGCATGGACAGGCAGATCTACACGGCCCCAGCATTTT.

The CDR3 DNA reads as TGCGCCAGCAGCCAAGATTGGAACAGCGGGGAAAAACTGTTTTTT. Translating gives CASSQDWNSGEKLFF. The V and J genes are TRBV4-3 and TRBJ1-4; D is unclear. The germline CDR1 and CDR2 sequences are LGHNA and YSLEER. V lost 0 bases, J lost 8 bases, and 13 bases lay in between. The CDR3 length is 15 residues.

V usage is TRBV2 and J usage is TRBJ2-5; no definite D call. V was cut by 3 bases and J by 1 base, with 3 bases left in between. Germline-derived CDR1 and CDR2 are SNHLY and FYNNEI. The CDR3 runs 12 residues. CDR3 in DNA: TGTGCCAGCAGTGAGCTCCAAGAGACCCAGTACTTC. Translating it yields CASSELQETQYF.

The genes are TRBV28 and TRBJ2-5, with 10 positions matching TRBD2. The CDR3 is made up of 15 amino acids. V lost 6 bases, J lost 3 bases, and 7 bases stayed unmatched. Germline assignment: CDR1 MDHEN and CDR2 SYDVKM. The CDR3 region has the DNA TGTGCCAGCAGCCACAGGGGGACTAGCGAAGAGACCCAGTACTTC. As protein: CASSHRGTSEETQYF.

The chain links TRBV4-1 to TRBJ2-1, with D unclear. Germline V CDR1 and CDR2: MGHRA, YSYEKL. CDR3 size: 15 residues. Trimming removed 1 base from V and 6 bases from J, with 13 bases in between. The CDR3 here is CASSQVGQVANEQFF. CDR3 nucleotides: TGCGCCAGCAGCCAAGTAGGGCAAGTTGCCAATGAGCAGTTCTTC.

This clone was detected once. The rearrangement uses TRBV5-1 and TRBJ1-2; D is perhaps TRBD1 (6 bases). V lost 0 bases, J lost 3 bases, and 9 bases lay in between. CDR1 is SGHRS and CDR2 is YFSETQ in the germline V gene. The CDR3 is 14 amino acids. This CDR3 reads CASSLDRADYGYTF. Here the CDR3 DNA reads TGCGCCAGCAGCTTGGACAGGGCTGACTATGGCTACACCTTC. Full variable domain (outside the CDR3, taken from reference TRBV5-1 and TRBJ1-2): KAGVTQTPRYLIKTRGQQVTLSCSPISGHRSVSWYQQTPGQGLQFLFEYFSETQRNKGNFPGRFSGRQFSNSRSEMNVSTLELGDSALYLCASSLDRADYGYTFGSGTRLTVV.

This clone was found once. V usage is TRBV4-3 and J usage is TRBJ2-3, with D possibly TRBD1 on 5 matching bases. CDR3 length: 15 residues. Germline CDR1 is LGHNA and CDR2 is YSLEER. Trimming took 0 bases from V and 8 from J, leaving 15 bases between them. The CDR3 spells CASSQDPVGRGTQYF. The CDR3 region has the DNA TGCGCCAGCAGCCAAGATCCCGTAGGAAGGGGTACGCAGTATTTT.

CDR3 sequence reads: CASSPRAENTGELFF. As DNA, the CDR3 is TGTGCCAGCTCACCGAGGGCAGAGAACACCGGGGAGCTGTTTTTT. The chain recombines TRBV18 with TRBJ2-2, with D possibly being TRBD2 (5 bases). The germline V and J ends were trimmed by 3 bases and 1 base, with 9 bases remaining between them. The germline V gene encodes CDR1 KGHSH and CDR2 LQKENI. The CDR3 consists of 15 residues. The variable domain in full, with the rest retrieved from reference TRBV18 and TRBJ2-2, is NAGVMQNPRHLVRRRGQEARLRCSPMKGHSHVYWYRQLPEEGLKFMVYLQKENIIDESGMPKERFSAEFPKEGPSILRIQQVVRGDSAAYFCASSPRAENTGELFFGEGSRLTVL.

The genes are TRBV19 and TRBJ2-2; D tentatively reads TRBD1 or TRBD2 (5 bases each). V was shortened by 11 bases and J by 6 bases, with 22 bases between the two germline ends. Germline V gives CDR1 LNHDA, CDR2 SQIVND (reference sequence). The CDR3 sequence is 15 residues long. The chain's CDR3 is CAASRAGSWSGELFF. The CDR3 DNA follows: TGTGCCGCCTCGAGGGCAGGGTCCTGGTCCGGGGAGCTGTTTTTT. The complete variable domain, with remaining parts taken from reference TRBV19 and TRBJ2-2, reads DGGITQSPKYLFRKEGQNVTLSCEQNLNHDAMYWYRQDPGQGLRLIYYSQIVNDFQKGDIAEGYSVSREKKESFPLTVTSAQKNPTAFYLCAASRAGSWSGELFFGEGSRLTVL.